Listed here are 17 T cell receptor beta chains from one sample, sequenced in a study of OX40 agonist ivuxolimab in advanced cancers. Measured with immunoSEQ multiplex PCR; TCRdb has only the in-frame clones, and not every one. The table includes about 84,000 clones, roughly 87% detected once. The input for sequencing was CD4+ or CD8+ T cells sorted from blood, taken in a trial of the OX40 agonist ivuxolimab. Every receptor here comes from an adult with an advanced solid tumor such as melanoma, head and neck, liver or kidney cancer.

V and J are TRBV19 and TRBJ1-1, with TRBD1 matching over 9 bases. This CDR3 comprises 14 residues. Germline V gene sequence: CDR1 LNHDA, CDR2 SQIVND (reference sequence). Trimming removed 6 bases from V and 2 bases from J; junction bases left unmatched: 4. The CDR3, as DNA: TGTGCCAGTAGCTTACAGGGGGCCAACACTGAAGCTTTCTTT. Amino acid sequence: CASSLQGANTEAFF.

The chain employs TRBV5-6 and TRBJ1-4; D not certain. CDR1 is SGHDT, CDR2 YYEEEE, per germline. V was pared by 4 bases and J by 13 bases, with 17 bases between. This CDR3 has 13 amino acids. The CDR3 spells CASSHPRKPSLFF. DNA of the CDR3: TGTGCCAGCAGCCACCCAAGAAAGCCCTCACTGTTTTTT.

A word on this clone: An end of the junction differs from the germline gene, which may be a read error. The rearrangement joins TRBV7-9 to TRBJ1-1, with D uncertain. Germline V CDR1 and CDR2: SEHNR, FQNEAQ (reference sequence). The CDR3 is made up of 12 amino acids. The CDR3 loop reads CASSLALASLLF. The CDR3, as DNA: TGTGCCAGCAGCTTAGCTCTGGCATCTCTCCTCTTT. Looking up the rest from reference TRBV7-9 and TRBJ1-1 gives the full variable domain: DTGVSQNPRHKITKRGQNVTFRCDPISEHNRLYWYRQTLGQGPEFLTYFQNEAQLEKSRLLSDRFSAERPKGSFSTLEIQRTEQGDSAMYLCASSLALASLLFGQGTRLTVV.

This sequence joins TRBV4-1 and TRBJ1-2, with 8 bases lining up with TRBD1. Germline V gives CDR1 MGHRA, CDR2 YSYEKL. The CDR3 covers 14 residues. V was pared by 3 bases and J by 3 bases, with 3 bases of the junction left unmatched. DNA for the CDR3: TGCGCCAGCAGCCAGGGCAGGGGGCACTATGGCTACACCTTC. Its protein product is CASSQGRGHYGYTF.

V gene TRBV6-1 combines with J gene TRBJ1-5; D not certain. V lost 2 bases and J lost 3, with 23 bases in between. This CDR3 comprises 19 residues. Per germline, CDR1 MNHNS and CDR2 SASEGT. DNA for the CDR3: TGTGCCAGCAGTGAATACCTTCCGCCGGGAGGGAGGAACAATCAGCCCCAGCATTTT. Its translation is CASSEYLPPGGRNNQPQHF.

The CDR3 sequence is CASSLGGIYAGELFF. CDR3 nucleotide sequence: TGTGCCAGCAGCTTAGGGGGAATTTACGCCGGGGAGCTGTTTTTT. This chain joins TRBV11-3 and TRBJ2-2; unclear D gene. This CDR3 is built from 15 residues. V was clipped by 1 base and J by 6 bases, with 12 bases between them. The germline gives CDR1 SGHNT, CDR2 YENEEA.

Only one count was recorded for this clone. This chain connects TRBV5-1 to TRBJ2-3, with no clear D. CDR3 length: 13 amino acids. Germline V gene lookup returns CDR1 SGHRS and CDR2 YFSETQ. V lost 2 bases to trimming and J lost 2 bases, with 6 bases between them. The CDR3, as DNA: TGCGCCAGCAGCTTTGACTTCACAGATACGCAGTATTTT. Protein sequence: CASSFDFTDTQYF.

The chain recombines TRBV27 with TRBJ1-2; D remains ambiguous. Trimming removed 5 bases at V and 0 bases at J, with 7 bases between. The CDR3 loop spans 13 amino acids. The V gene's germline CDR1 is MNHEY and CDR2 SMNVEV (reference sequence). Here the CDR3 DNA reads TGTGCCAGCAGTCCCAGATCTAACTATGGCTACACCTTC. This translates into CASSPRSNYGYTF.

This clone was found once. The rearrangement uses TRBV18 and TRBJ1-5; D might be TRBD1 (6 bases). V was cut by 1 base and J by 4 bases, with 17 bases left in between. The CDR3 totals 17 residues. In germline, CDR1 is KGHSH, CDR2 LQKENI. In DNA form, the CDR3 reads TGTGCCAGCTCACCACAGACAGGTTTGCGGGGTAATCAGCCCCAGCATTTT. It specifies CASSPQTGLRGNQPQHF.

The rearrangement joins TRBV7-8 to TRBJ2-7; 7 bases are shared with TRBD2. The germline gives CDR1 SGHVS, CDR2 FQNEAQ. J gave up 4 bases and V 2 bases, and 8 bases lay outside the gene matches. This CDR3 has 15 residues. CDR3 sequence reads: CASSLPVGGKYEQYV. The CDR3 DNA follows: TGTGCCAGCAGCTTACCCGTGGGGGGGAAATACGAGCAGTACGTC.

The rearrangement joins TRBV4-2 to TRBJ2-1, with a tentative D call TRBD2 (6 bases). The CDR3 is 17 residues long. The germline V and J ends were trimmed by 4 bases and 7 bases, with 23 bases remaining between them. The V gene's germline CDR1 is LGHNA and CDR2 YNFKEQ. As DNA, the CDR3 is TGTGCCAGCAGCCCCCCTCGCGCGGGGACGGGCCCGAATGAGCAGTTCTTC. Translated, it gives CASSPPRAGTGPNEQFF.

V is TRBV12-5 and J is TRBJ2-1, with 7 bases that match TRBD2. Trimming took 2 bases from V and 6 from J; bases not matched to a gene: 4. CDR3 length equals 14 residues. The germline gives CDR1 LGHNT, CDR2 FRNRAP. The CDR3 loop reads CASGLTSGGNEQFF. The CDR3 nucleotides are TGTGCTAGTGGTTTGACCTCGGGGGGCAATGAGCAGTTCTTC.

J is TRBJ2-7 and V is TRBV9; 9 bases fit TRBD1. The germline V gene has CDR1 SGDLS and CDR2 YYNGEE. The J segment lost 3 bases and the V segment lost 4 bases, leaving 8 bases of the junction unmatched. CDR3 length: 15 residues. CDR3 amino acids: CASSRLGQGNYEQYF. CDR3 bases: TGTGCCAGCAGCAGGCTGGGACAGGGAAACTACGAGCAGTACTTC.

The rearrangement links TRBV13 to TRBJ2-7; D is perhaps TRBD1 or TRBD2 (6 bases each). CDR3 length equals 17 residues. Deletions cut 0 bases from V and 3 bases from J, with 18 bases between. The germline V gene encodes CDR1 PRHDT and CDR2 FYEKMQ (reference sequence). The CDR3, as DNA: TGTGCCAGCAGCTTAGGCCTAAATCGGGGGACACGCTACGAGCAGTACTTC. Translation gives CASSLGLNRGTRYEQYF.

The chain employs TRBV25-1 and TRBJ2-3; maybe TRBD2 (5 bases). The CDR3 is made up of 14 amino acids. V was clipped by 4 bases and J by 1 base, with 9 bases between them. Germline assignment: CDR1 MGHDK and CDR2 SYGVNS. This chain's CDR3 is CASSANGGTDTQYF. The CDR3 bases are TGTGCCAGCAGTGCCAACGGGGGCACAGATACGCAGTATTTT.

This clone was observed a single time. The rearrangement joins TRBV4-1 to TRBJ2-5; perhaps D is TRBD1 or TRBD2 (5 bases each). Germline assignment: CDR1 MGHRA and CDR2 YSYEKL. Between the trimmed V and J ends, which lost 3 bases and 1 base, there was a span of 12 bases. The CDR3 covers 15 residues. In DNA form, the CDR3 reads TGCGCCAGCAGCCAGGCCGGGGCCCTCCAAGAGACCCAGTACTTC. It specifies CASSQAGALQETQYF.

V usage is TRBV28 and J usage is TRBJ1-5, with unresolved D. From germline, CDR1 is MDHEN and CDR2 SYDVKM. The CDR3 is made up of 15 amino acids. V was trimmed by 8 bases and J by 0 bases, leaving 14 bases between them. The CDR3 loop reads CASGWGFHSNQPQHF. The CDR3 coding sequence is TGTGCCAGCGGGTGGGGTTTCCATAGCAATCAGCCCCAGCATTTT.